These T cell receptor beta chains were read from a single sample in a study of CD8 T cells in Susac syndrome. TCRdb reprocessed the immunoSEQ multiplex PCR reads via MiXCR and lists one record per CDR3 protein. The data contain approximately 120,000 distinct CDR3 sequences, 90% to 95% of them seen just once; the ten biggest clones take up approximately 0.2%. What was sequenced was CD8+ T cells from PBMCs. All receptors come from a human donor with Susac syndrome. Both conserved end residues are part of each CDR3. The D gene is left open where the match is weak. Rows give clone size only sometimes, using once, few, many, or a class for an expanded clone.

abundance: -; d_gene: TRBD2; j_gene: TRBJ2-1; v_gene: TRBV7-3; CDR3aa: CASSPSGNGGPHNEQFF; CDR3nt: TGTGCCAGCAGCCCGAGCGGGAACGGGGGACCGCACAATGAGCAGTTCTTC
abundance: -; d_gene: -; j_gene: TRBJ1-5; v_gene: TRBV27; CDR3aa: CASSYRANNQPQHF; CDR3nt: TGTGCCAGCAGTTACAGGGCCAACAATCAGCCCCAGCATTTT
abundance: -; d_gene: -; j_gene: TRBJ1-1; v_gene: TRBV4-1; CDR3aa: CASSQDLGGSEAFF; CDR3nt: TGCGCCAGCAGCCAAGATTTGGGCGGTAGTGAAGCTTTCTTT
abundance: -; d_gene: -; j_gene: TRBJ2-1; v_gene: TRBV12-3/TRBV12-4; CDR3aa: CASNRVDEQFF; CDR3nt: TGTGCCAGCAACCGGGTTGATGAGCAGTTCTTC
abundance: once; d_gene: -; j_gene: TRBJ1-5; v_gene: TRBV30; CDR3aa: CAWSVGPARSNQPQHF; CDR3nt: TGTGCCTGGAGTGTGGGCCCCGCTAGGAGCAATCAGCCCCAGCATTTT
abundance: -; d_gene: -; j_gene: TRBJ2-4; v_gene: TRBV20-1; CDR3aa: CSAGGLGRDLNIQYF; CDR3nt: TGCAGTGCTGGGGGTTTAGGCAGGGACTTAAACATTCAGTACTTC
abundance: once; d_gene: -; j_gene: TRBJ1-2; v_gene: TRBV5-6; CDR3aa: CASSAGTSNYGYTF; CDR3nt: TGTGCCAGCAGCGCCGGGACATCTAACTATGGCTACACCTTC
abundance: -; d_gene: TRBD1; j_gene: TRBJ1-4; v_gene: TRBV7-8; CDR3aa: CASRRDRTNEKLFF; CDR3nt: TGTGCCAGCCGTCGGGACAGGACTAATGAAAAACTGTTTTTT
abundance: -; d_gene: TRBD1; j_gene: TRBJ1-2; v_gene: TRBV2; CDR3aa: CASSEALRDRRHGYTF; CDR3nt: TGTGCCAGCAGTGAAGCGCTTCGGGACAGGAGGCATGGCTACACCTTC
abundance: -; d_gene: -; j_gene: TRBJ1-1; v_gene: TRBV6-2/TRBV6-3; CDR3aa: CASSYPPTEAFF; CDR3nt: TGTGCCAGCAGTTACCCCCCTACTGAAGCTTTCTTT
abundance: once; d_gene: -; j_gene: TRBJ1-1; v_gene: TRBV6-5; CDR3aa: CASSYSGGRHMNTEAFF; CDR3nt: TGTGCCAGCAGTTACTCGGGCGGACGGCACATGAACACTGAAGCTTTCTTT
abundance: -; d_gene: TRBD2; j_gene: TRBJ2-3; v_gene: TRBV4-1; CDR3aa: CASSQDLTSGLDTQYF; CDR3nt: TGCGCCAGCAGCCAAGATCTTACTAGCGGGCTAGATACGCAGTATTTT
abundance: -; d_gene: -; j_gene: TRBJ2-2; v_gene: TRBV2; CDR3aa: CASSEYTNTGELFF; CDR3nt: TGTGCCAGCAGTGAATACACGAACACCGGGGAGCTGTTTTTT
abundance: -; d_gene: TRBD1; j_gene: TRBJ2-1; v_gene: TRBV9; CDR3aa: CASSGRGQGNNEQFF; CDR3nt: TGTGCCAGCAGCGGCCGGGGACAGGGGAACAATGAGCAGTTCTTC
abundance: -; d_gene: TRBD2; j_gene: TRBJ2-1; v_gene: TRBV6-5; CDR3aa: CASSRGASGYNEQFF; CDR3nt: TGTGCCAGCAGCAGAGGGGCTAGCGGGTACAATGAGCAGTTCTTC
abundance: -; d_gene: TRBD2; j_gene: TRBJ2-1; v_gene: TRBV27; CDR3aa: CASSLSSGELYNEQFF; CDR3nt: TGTGCCAGCAGTTTGTCTAGCGGGGAACTCTACAATGAGCAGTTCTTC
abundance: -; d_gene: TRBD1; j_gene: TRBJ1-1; v_gene: TRBV11-1; CDR3aa: CASKTGTVNTEAFF; CDR3nt: TGTGCCAGCAAGACCGGGACAGTGAACACTGAAGCTTTCTTT
abundance: -; d_gene: -; j_gene: TRBJ2-1; v_gene: TRBV7-3; CDR3aa: CASSLQGLNNEQFF; CDR3nt: TGTGCCAGCAGCTTACAGGGACTTAACAATGAGCAGTTCTTC
abundance: -; d_gene: -; j_gene: TRBJ2-7; v_gene: TRBV9; CDR3aa: CASSVSGGYEQYF; CDR3nt: TGTGCCAGCAGCGTTTCCGGGGGCTACGAGCAGTACTTC
abundance: -; d_gene: -; j_gene: TRBJ2-5; v_gene: TRBV30; CDR3aa: CAWSFFQETQYF; CDR3nt: TGTGCCTGGAGTTTCTTCCAAGAGACCCAGTACTTC
abundance: -; d_gene: -; j_gene: TRBJ2-7; v_gene: TRBV27; CDR3aa: CASSLRAGISYEQYF; CDR3nt: TGTGCCAGCAGTTTACGGGCAGGGATTTCCTACGAGCAGTACTTC
abundance: -; d_gene: -; j_gene: TRBJ1-2; v_gene: TRBV7-8; CDR3aa: CASSLSPGGGVDYGYTF; CDR3nt: TGTGCCAGCAGCTTATCCCCCGGGGGGGGCGTTGACTATGGCTACACCTTC
abundance: -; d_gene: -; j_gene: TRBJ2-1; v_gene: TRBV29-1; CDR3aa: CSVDPIHYSEQFF; CDR3nt: TGCAGCGTTGACCCGATCCACTATTCCGAGCAGTTCTTC
abundance: -; d_gene: -; j_gene: TRBJ1-2; v_gene: TRBV5-4; CDR3aa: CASNAADGDRRYGYTF; CDR3nt: TGTGCCAGCAACGCTGCGGACGGAGATCGTCGCTATGGCTACACCTTC
abundance: -; d_gene: -; j_gene: TRBJ1-4; v_gene: TRBV3-1; CDR3aa: CASSQGGGSRDEKLFF; CDR3nt: TGTGCCAGCAGCCAAGGAGGTGGTTCTAGGGACGAAAAACTGTTTTTT
abundance: -; d_gene: TRBD2; j_gene: TRBJ2-7; v_gene: TRBV5-4; CDR3aa: CASSSGLAGMEQYF; CDR3nt: TGTGCCAGCAGCTCCGGACTAGCGGGGATGGAGCAGTACTTC
abundance: -; d_gene: -; j_gene: TRBJ2-7; v_gene: TRBV2; CDR3aa: CATGPYGNEQYF; CDR3nt: TGTGCCACGGGGCCCTACGGTAACGAGCAGTACTTC
abundance: -; d_gene: -; j_gene: TRBJ1-1; v_gene: TRBV6-5; CDR3aa: CASSYGAVTSSGTEAFF; CDR3nt: TGTGCCAGCAGTTACGGGGCCGTCACCTCATCGGGGACTGAAGCTTTCTTT
abundance: -; d_gene: -; j_gene: TRBJ2-7; v_gene: TRBV5-6; CDR3aa: CASSPVDRRYEQYF; CDR3nt: TGTGCCAGCAGCCCCGTGGACAGAAGATACGAGCAGTACTTC
abundance: -; d_gene: TRBD1; j_gene: TRBJ2-7; v_gene: TRBV12-3/TRBV12-4; CDR3aa: CASSATGREQYF; CDR3nt: TGTGCCAGCAGTGCGACAGGGCGCGAGCAGTACTTC
abundance: -; d_gene: -; j_gene: TRBJ2-1; v_gene: TRBV5-6; CDR3aa: CASSYSSYNEQFF; CDR3nt: TGTGCCAGCAGTTATAGCTCCTACAATGAGCAGTTCTTC
abundance: -; d_gene: -; j_gene: TRBJ1-1; v_gene: TRBV14; CDR3aa: CASPPARNTEAFF; CDR3nt: TGTGCCAGCCCTCCGGCGCGGAACACTGAAGCTTTCTTT
abundance: -; d_gene: -; j_gene: TRBJ2-1; v_gene: TRBV30; CDR3aa: CALRDGPNNEQFF; CDR3nt: TGTGCTCTTAGAGACGGGCCGAACAATGAGCAGTTCTTC
abundance: -; d_gene: -; j_gene: TRBJ1-1; v_gene: TRBV6-5; CDR3aa: CASSTPRRGGTEAFF; CDR3nt: TGTGCCAGCAGCACCCCCCGAAGGGGGGGCACTGAAGCTTTCTTT
abundance: -; d_gene: TRBD1; j_gene: TRBJ2-2; v_gene: TRBV13; CDR3aa: CASSGPGQDTGELFF; CDR3nt: TGTGCCAGCAGCGGACCGGGACAGGACACCGGGGAGCTGTTTTTT
abundance: once; d_gene: -; j_gene: TRBJ2-5; v_gene: TRBV25-1; CDR3aa: CASSERTEEETQYF; CDR3nt: TGTGCCAGCAGTGAAAGGACAGAGGAAGAGACCCAGTACTTC
abundance: once; d_gene: -; j_gene: TRBJ1-2; v_gene: TRBV9; CDR3aa: CASSATGGDYGYTF; CDR3nt: TGTGCCAGCAGCGCCACGGGGGGCGACTATGGCTACACCTTC
abundance: once; d_gene: -; j_gene: TRBJ1-5; v_gene: TRBV19; CDR3aa: CASSIETLYQPQHF; CDR3nt: TGTGCCAGTAGTATAGAGACACTTTATCAGCCCCAGCATTTT
abundance: -; d_gene: -; j_gene: TRBJ1-1; v_gene: TRBV4-1; CDR3aa: CASSQAVMLNTEAFF; CDR3nt: TGCGCCAGCAGCCAAGCCGTAATGCTGAACACTGAAGCTTTCTTT
abundance: -; d_gene: -; j_gene: TRBJ1-2; v_gene: TRBV9; CDR3aa: CASSASIAPNYGYTF; CDR3nt: TGTGCCAGCAGCGCCTCGATAGCCCCCAACTATGGCTACACCTTC
abundance: -; d_gene: -; j_gene: TRBJ2-5; v_gene: TRBV24-1; CDR3aa: CATRRLRVQETQYF; CDR3nt: TGTGCCACGAGAAGGCTCAGGGTTCAAGAGACCCAGTACTTC
abundance: -; d_gene: -; j_gene: TRBJ1-2; v_gene: TRBV15; CDR3aa: CATSRDLPQTEQNYGYTF; CDR3nt: TGTGCCACCAGCAGAGATCTTCCCCAGACAGAGCAAAACTATGGCTACACCTTC
abundance: -; d_gene: -; j_gene: TRBJ2-5; v_gene: TRBV29-1; CDR3aa: CSVYGRGTAETQYF; CDR3nt: TGCAGCGTCTACGGCCGGGGAACGGCAGAGACCCAGTACTTC
abundance: once; d_gene: -; j_gene: TRBJ1-5; v_gene: TRBV6-6; CDR3aa: CASSYEGQGSQPQHF; CDR3nt: TGTGCCAGCTCATACGAGGGCCAGGGGAGTCAGCCCCAGCATTTT
abundance: -; d_gene: -; j_gene: TRBJ1-3; v_gene: TRBV6-1; CDR3aa: CASSMGGSHSGNTIYF; CDR3nt: TGTGCCAGCAGTATGGGGGGGAGCCACTCTGGAAACACCATATATTTT
abundance: -; d_gene: -; j_gene: TRBJ1-2; v_gene: TRBV29-1; CDR3aa: CSVITGTVYGYTF; CDR3nt: TGCAGCGTTATTACCGGGACCGTCTATGGCTACACCTTC
abundance: -; d_gene: TRBD1; j_gene: TRBJ1-1; v_gene: TRBV2; CDR3aa: CASRTGYMNTEAFF; CDR3nt: TGTGCCAGTCGGACAGGGTATATGAACACTGAAGCTTTCTTT
abundance: -; d_gene: -; j_gene: TRBJ2-1; v_gene: TRBV4-3; CDR3aa: CASSQDWEDPYNEQFF; CDR3nt: TGCGCCAGCAGCCAAGATTGGGAGGACCCTTACAATGAGCAGTTCTTC
abundance: -; d_gene: -; j_gene: TRBJ1-2; v_gene: TRBV29-1; CDR3aa: CSVHVQGGAQDYGYTF; CDR3nt: TGCAGCGTCCACGTTCAAGGAGGGGCGCAGGACTATGGCTACACCTTC
abundance: -; d_gene: -; j_gene: TRBJ2-7; v_gene: TRBV30; CDR3aa: CAWSVNRVHEQYF; CDR3nt: TGTGCCTGGAGTGTTAACAGGGTCCACGAGCAGTACTTC
abundance: -; d_gene: -; j_gene: TRBJ2-1; v_gene: TRBV19; CDR3aa: CASSKDNRPYNEQFF; CDR3nt: TGTGCCAGTAGTAAAGACAACCGGCCTTACAATGAGCAGTTCTTC
abundance: -; d_gene: -; j_gene: TRBJ1-2; v_gene: TRBV19; CDR3aa: CASSMTGVDGYTF; CDR3nt: TGTGCCAGTAGTATGACCGGGGTCGATGGCTACACCTTC
abundance: -; d_gene: -; j_gene: TRBJ2-3; v_gene: TRBV5-1; CDR3aa: CASSYVANTDTQYF; CDR3nt: TGCGCCAGCAGCTATGTTGCTAACACAGATACGCAGTATTTT
abundance: -; d_gene: -; j_gene: TRBJ2-5; v_gene: TRBV20-1; CDR3aa: CSASMAGDFESQETQYF; CDR3nt: TGCAGTGCTAGTATGGCAGGGGACTTCGAGAGCCAAGAGACCCAGTACTTC
abundance: -; d_gene: TRBD1; j_gene: TRBJ2-7; v_gene: TRBV30; CDR3aa: CAWRQGASYEQYF; CDR3nt: TGTGCCTGGAGACAGGGGGCGTCCTACGAGCAGTACTTC
abundance: -; d_gene: -; j_gene: TRBJ2-7; v_gene: TRBV5-6; CDR3aa: CASSLTGYDEQYF; CDR3nt: TGTGCCAGCAGCCTAACAGGGTACGACGAGCAGTACTTC
abundance: -; d_gene: TRBD1; j_gene: TRBJ1-2; v_gene: TRBV6-2/TRBV6-3; CDR3aa: CASSDDREEYILYGYTF; CDR3nt: TGTGCCAGCAGTGATGACAGGGAAGAATATATCCTCTATGGCTACACCTTC
abundance: -; d_gene: TRBD2; j_gene: TRBJ2-1; v_gene: TRBV6-4; CDR3aa: CASSDGAGDDNEQFF; CDR3nt: TGTGCCAGCAGTGACGGGGCGGGGGATGACAATGAGCAGTTCTTC
abundance: -; d_gene: -; j_gene: TRBJ1-1; v_gene: TRBV28; CDR3aa: CASSSLPEGSAEAFF; CDR3nt: TGTGCCAGCAGTTCCCTCCCGGAGGGGTCGGCTGAAGCTTTCTTT